The rows below give T cell receptor beta chains drawn from one sample of a study of cytomegalovirus exposure and HLA in healthy donors. The protocol was immunoSEQ multiplex PCR, while the TCRdb copy is restricted to in-frame clones and leaves out a portion. Of more than 60,000 clones detected, approximately 82% appear once; the ten largest clones hold 15% to 20%. The sequencing sample was made of PBMCs. The receptors come from a man between 70 and 80 years old in good health and CMV-seropositive. Both conserved end residues are part of each CDR3. The order of the fields is V gene, D gene, clone size, J gene, CDR3 DNA, CDR3 protein. A D gene is named only where the DNA matches it firmly. The size entry is marked missing in some rows and otherwise reads once, few, many or a size class.

v_gene: TRBV4-1; d_gene: NA; abundance: NA; j_gene: TRBJ2-7; CDR3nt: TGCGCCAGCAGCCAACAGGAGACAGTCTCCTACGAGCAGTACTTC; CDR3aa: CASSQQETVSYEQYF
v_gene: TRBV10-3; d_gene: NA; abundance: once; j_gene: TRBJ2-7; CDR3nt: TGTGCCACACAGGCAGGGTACGAGCAGTACTTC; CDR3aa: CATQAGYEQYF
v_gene: TRBV11-2; d_gene: NA; abundance: NA; j_gene: TRBJ1-3; CDR3nt: TGTGCCAGCAGCTTACTACAGGGTATCTCTGGAAACACCATATATTTT; CDR3aa: CASSLLQGISGNTIYF
v_gene: TRBV25-1; d_gene: NA; abundance: NA; j_gene: TRBJ2-7; CDR3nt: TGTGCCAGCAGTGACCGGGAACTCTCCTACGAGCAGTACTTC; CDR3aa: CASSDRELSYEQYF
v_gene: TRBV11-2; d_gene: NA; abundance: NA; j_gene: TRBJ2-7; CDR3nt: TGTGCCAGCAGACGAAACAGGGTCCCCTACGAGCAGTACTTC; CDR3aa: CASRRNRVPYEQYF
v_gene: TRBV4-1; d_gene: TRBD1; abundance: NA; j_gene: TRBJ1-5; CDR3nt: TGCGCCAGCAGCCAAGTCTTGGGACAGGTCAATCAGCCCCAGCATTTT; CDR3aa: CASSQVLGQVNQPQHF
v_gene: TRBV7-2; d_gene: NA; abundance: NA; j_gene: TRBJ2-1; CDR3nt: TGTGCCAGCAGCTTAGCGGGGGGGCCTTACAATGAGCAGTTCTTC; CDR3aa: CASSLAGGPYNEQFF
v_gene: TRBV5-4; d_gene: NA; abundance: NA; j_gene: TRBJ2-1; CDR3nt: TGTGCCAGCAGCTTTGAATTAACCGGTGAGCAGTTCTTC; CDR3aa: CASSFELTGEQFF
v_gene: TRBV18; d_gene: TRBD2; abundance: few; j_gene: TRBJ2-5; CDR3nt: TGTGCCAGCTCACCCCGGACTAGCGGGGGTGAGACCCAGTACTTC; CDR3aa: CASSPRTSGGETQYF
v_gene: TRBV2; d_gene: TRBD2; abundance: NA; j_gene: TRBJ2-3; CDR3nt: TGTGCCAGCAGCCCGGGAACTAGCGGGAGGGGGAATACGCAGTATTTT; CDR3aa: CASSPGTSGRGNTQYF
v_gene: TRBV7-6; d_gene: TRBD2; abundance: once; j_gene: TRBJ2-7; CDR3nt: TGTGCCAGCAGCTTAAGTAGCGGGATCTTATCATACGAGCAGTACTTC; CDR3aa: CASSLSSGILSYEQYF
v_gene: TRBV4-3; d_gene: NA; abundance: NA; j_gene: TRBJ1-2; CDR3nt: TGCGCCAGCAGCCAAGAAAGTGTAGATAAAAGATATGGCTACACCTTC; CDR3aa: CASSQESVDKRYGYTF
v_gene: TRBV4-2; d_gene: TRBD2; abundance: NA; j_gene: TRBJ2-1; CDR3nt: TGTGCCAGCAGCCAAGATTATACTAGCGGGGCCTCCTACAATGAGCAGTTCTTC; CDR3aa: CASSQDYTSGASYNEQFF
v_gene: TRBV6-8; d_gene: TRBD2; abundance: NA; j_gene: TRBJ2-7; CDR3nt: TGTGCCAGCAGTTACAGGCCAGCCCTAAGGACTAGCGGATACGAGCAGTACTTC; CDR3aa: CASSYRPALRTSGYEQYF
v_gene: TRBV7-9; d_gene: TRBD2; abundance: NA; j_gene: TRBJ2-1; CDR3nt: TGTGCCAGCCGAGCGGGAGGGCCCGGTGAGCAGTTCTTC; CDR3aa: CASRAGGPGEQFF
v_gene: TRBV4-3; d_gene: NA; abundance: once; j_gene: TRBJ1-2; CDR3nt: TGCGCCAGCAGCCAAGGTCTGACAGCTCTCTATGGCTACACCTTC; CDR3aa: CASSQGLTALYGYTF
v_gene: TRBV6-1; d_gene: TRBD2; abundance: NA; j_gene: TRBJ2-5; CDR3nt: TGTGCCAGCAGTGAATGGAGTAGCGGGGGGGCCGGGGAGACCCAGTACTTC; CDR3aa: CASSEWSSGGAGETQYF
v_gene: TRBV19; d_gene: TRBD1; abundance: NA; j_gene: TRBJ1-2; CDR3nt: TGTGGAACACAGGGGAACTATGGCTACACCTTC; CDR3aa: CGTQGNYGYTF
v_gene: TRBV7-6; d_gene: TRBD1; abundance: NA; j_gene: TRBJ1-4; CDR3nt: TGTGCCAGCAGCGCTGGACAGGGGGAGGAAAAACTGTTTTTT; CDR3aa: CASSAGQGEEKLFF
v_gene: TRBV5-4; d_gene: TRBD1; abundance: NA; j_gene: TRBJ2-5; CDR3nt: TGTGCCAGCAGCTTAGGGCCAACAGGGGGGCTCGGGGAGACCCAGTACTTC; CDR3aa: CASSLGPTGGLGETQYF
v_gene: TRBV4-3; d_gene: NA; abundance: NA; j_gene: TRBJ1-4; CDR3nt: TGCGCCAGCAGCCAAGATGTGGCTAGGCTGGGGTCGGGAGAAAAACTGTTTTTT; CDR3aa: CASSQDVARLGSGEKLFF
v_gene: TRBV5-1; d_gene: NA; abundance: once; j_gene: TRBJ2-3; CDR3nt: TGCGCCAGCAGCTTGGCCCTAGGTCCCTCGGGTAGCACAGATACGCAGTATTTT; CDR3aa: CASSLALGPSGSTDTQYF
v_gene: TRBV6-1; d_gene: NA; abundance: once; j_gene: TRBJ1-5; CDR3nt: TGTGCCAGCAGTGAACTGGAGGGAAGACAGCCCCAGCATTTT; CDR3aa: CASSELEGRQPQHF
v_gene: TRBV28; d_gene: TRBD1; abundance: NA; j_gene: TRBJ2-7; CDR3nt: TGTGCCAGCAGTCCCCCAACAGGGGGCACCCCCTACGAGCAGTACTTC; CDR3aa: CASSPPTGGTPYEQYF
v_gene: TRBV28; d_gene: NA; abundance: NA; j_gene: TRBJ2-7; CDR3nt: TGTGCCAGCGGTCAGTCGTCCTACGAGCAGTACTTC; CDR3aa: CASGQSSYEQYF
v_gene: TRBV13; d_gene: NA; abundance: NA; j_gene: TRBJ1-3; CDR3nt: TGTGCCAGCAGCTTAGGGGCCATCTCTGGAAACACCATATATTTT; CDR3aa: CASSLGAISGNTIYF
v_gene: TRBV2; d_gene: TRBD1; abundance: NA; j_gene: TRBJ2-5; CDR3nt: TGTGCCAGCAGTGTAGGGTGGACAGGATGGGAGACCCAGTACTTC; CDR3aa: CASSVGWTGWETQYF